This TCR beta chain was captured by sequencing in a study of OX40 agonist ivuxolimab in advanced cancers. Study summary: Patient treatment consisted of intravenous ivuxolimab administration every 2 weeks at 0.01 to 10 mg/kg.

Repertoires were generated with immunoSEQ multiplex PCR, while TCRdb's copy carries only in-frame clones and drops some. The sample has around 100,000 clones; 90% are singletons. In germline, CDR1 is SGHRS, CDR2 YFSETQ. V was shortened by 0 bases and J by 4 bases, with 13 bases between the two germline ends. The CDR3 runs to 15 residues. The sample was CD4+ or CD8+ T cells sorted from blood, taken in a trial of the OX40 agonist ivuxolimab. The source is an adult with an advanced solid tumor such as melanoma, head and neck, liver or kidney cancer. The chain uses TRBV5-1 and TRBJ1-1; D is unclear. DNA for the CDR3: TGCGCCAGCAGCTTGGGAGTAGCCCGGGGCACTGAAGCTTTCTTT. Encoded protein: CASSLGVARGTEAFF.